The 8 T cell receptor beta chains below were found in one sample sequenced in a study of radiotherapy plus CTLA-4 blockade in lung cancer (dated by TCRdb to 2017 to 2018). Libraries were prepared through the immunoSEQ multiplex PCR assay. TCRdb mirrors the immuneACCESS table, restricted to in-frame sequences. Some clones are absent from its copies; in checked studies, under half trace to an unresolved V gene, and the reason for the others is unknown. In all, the sample holds more than 25,000 clones, and around 79% of those were seen once. The ten largest clones capture about 7.7% of the sample. This material consisted of peripheral blood, taken from a patient treated with radiotherapy plus ipilimumab. These receptors were collected from a human donor with non-small cell lung cancer who had stable disease on radiotherapy plus ipilimumab.

The V and J genes are TRBV28 and TRBJ1-5; weak D call: TRBD1 (5 bases). Trimming took 6 bases from V and 2 from J, leaving 11 bases between them. This CDR3 has 14 amino acids. Germline CDR1 is MDHEN and CDR2 is SYDVKM. This CDR3 reads CASSPGDGNQPQHF. As DNA, the CDR3 is TGTGCCAGCAGCCCGGGGGATGGCAATCAGCCCCAGCATTTT.

The chain recombines TRBV5-4 with TRBJ1-3; tentatively, D is TRBD1 (6 bases). CDR1 SGHNT and CDR2 YYREEE come from the germline V gene (reference sequence). The CDR3 extends over 15 amino acids. The V end lost 4 bases, the J end lost 4 bases, and 15 bases lay between the germline ends. The CDR3 DNA reads as TGTGCCAGCAGCATAGGTGGACAGACAGGAAACACCATATATTTT. Amino acids: CASSIGGQTGNTIYF. The full variable domain, its missing parts supplied by reference TRBV5-4 and TRBJ1-3, is ETGVTQSPTHLIKTRGQQVTLRCSSQSGHNTVSWYQQALGQGPQFIFQYYREEENGRGNFPPRFSGLQFPNYSSELNVNALELDDSALYLCASSIGGQTGNTIYFGEGSWLTVV.

The chain carries TRBV27 and TRBJ2-1; 7 bases match TRBD1. The CDR3 is 14 amino acids. With V trimmed by 5 bases and J by 5 bases, 6 bases remained unmatched. Germline lookup yields CDR1 MNHEY and CDR2 SMNVEV (reference sequence). For the CDR3, the DNA is TGTGCCAGCAGTGACAGGGTCAGCAACAATGAGCAGTTCTTC. This encodes CASSDRVSNNEQFF.

CDR3 sequence reads: CASSVGLGKDEKLFF. DNA of the CDR3: TGTGCCAGCAGCGTTGGACTAGGAAAAGATGAAAAACTGTTTTTT. The chain couples TRBV9 to TRBJ1-4; D is uncertain. Germline V gene data show CDR1 as SGDLS and CDR2 as YYNGEE. V was clipped by 2 bases and J by 6 bases, with 14 bases between them. This CDR3 has 15 amino acids.

V usage is TRBV30 and J usage is TRBJ1-2; D not certain. Germline lookup yields CDR1 GTSNPN and CDR2 SVGIG (reference sequence). Trimming left V 4 bases short and J 0 bases short, with 6 bases between. The CDR3 is 12 residues long. The CDR3: CAWTASNYGYTF. CDR3 DNA: TGTGCCTGGACAGCCTCTAACTATGGCTACACCTTC. The full variable domain, its missing parts supplied by reference TRBV30 and TRBJ1-2, is SQTIHQWPATLVQPVGSPLSLECTVEGTSNPNLYWYRQAAGRGLQLLFYSVGIGQISSEVPQNLSASRPQDRQFILSSKKLLLSDSGFYLCAWTASNYGYTFGSGTRLTVV.

The V gene is TRBV29-1, the J gene TRBJ1-2, with D unclear. The CDR3 runs 13 residues. Trimming pared 2 bases from V and 7 bases from J, leaving 14 bases between. The V gene's germline CDR1 is SQVTM and CDR2 ANQGSEA. The CDR3: CSVERDLGRGYTF. The CDR3, as DNA: TGCAGCGTTGAACGGGATCTAGGACGTGGCTACACCTTC.

The chain uses TRBV9 and TRBJ2-2, with D maybe TRBD2 (6 bases). Germline-derived CDR1 and CDR2 are SGDLS and YYNGEE. Trimming shortened V by 0 bases and J by 4 bases, and 22 bases separated the two germline ends. The CDR3 loop spans 19 amino acids. CDR3 in amino acids: CASSVAEVRGTGGTGELFF. The CDR3 coding sequence is TGTGCCAGCAGCGTAGCCGAGGTTAGAGGGACTGGCGGCACCGGGGAGCTGTTTTTT.

The chain links TRBV27 to TRBJ2-1; weak D call: TRBD2 (7 bases). The V end was cut by 2 bases, the J end by 8 bases, with 10 bases between. Germline V gene lookup returns CDR1 MNHEY and CDR2 SMNVEV (reference sequence). This CDR3 is 13 amino acids long. The CDR3 coding sequence is TGTGCCAGCAGTTTAAGGGGGGGCGATGAGCAGTTCTTC. It yields the protein CASSLRGGDEQFF.